This is a list of T cell receptor beta chains from one sample in a study of regulatory T cells in long-lasting Graves disease. TCRdb analysed the multiplex PCR reads with MiXCR anew, one entry per CDR3 protein. The sample has about 400,000 distinct CDR3 sequences; about 15% are singletons. In addition, the sample was reused for a study of T cells in Graves' hyperthyroidism and ophthalmopathy.

The source was peripheral blood mononuclear cells (PBMCs), collected at new diagnosis, from a patient treated with antithyroid drugs. These receptors originate from a woman in her thirties or forties with Graves disease. Both conserved end residues are part of each CDR3. A D gene is named only where the DNA matches it firmly. Where a row states a size, it is once, few, many or the class of an expanded clone; other rows omit it.

d_call	clone_size	v_call	j_call	cdr3_aa	cdr3_nt
.	few	TRBV12-3/TRBV12-4	TRBJ2-1	CASNEGSRSYNEQFF	TGTGCCAGCAATGAGGGGAGTCGCTCCTACAATGAGCAGTTCTTC
TRBD1	.	TRBV7-9	TRBJ2-7	CASSLPGQGINEQYF	TGTGCCAGCAGCTTACCCGGACAGGGGATCAACGAGCAGTACTTC
.	.	TRBV2	TRBJ1-1	CASSAGGLTEAFF	TGTGCCAGCAGCGCGGGGGGGCTTACTGAAGCTTTCTTT
.	.	TRBV7-9	TRBJ2-1	CASSLATRRGEFYNEQFF	TGTGCCAGCAGCTTAGCGACTAGAAGAGGAGAATTCTACAATGAGCAGTTCTTC
TRBD2	few	TRBV20-1	TRBJ2-1	CSAIRLAGAFSNEQFF	TGCAGTGCTATACGACTAGCGGGAGCGTTTAGCAATGAGCAGTTCTTC
.	.	TRBV2	TRBJ1-2	CARRGHDGYTF	TGTGCCAGAAGGGGACATGATGGCTACACCTTC
TRBD1	many	TRBV13	TRBJ2-5	CASSKTGGGETQYF	TGTGCCAGCAGCAAGACAGGGGGAGGTGAGACCCAGTACTTC
.	.	TRBV4-3	TRBJ2-2	CASSPTSGELFF	TGCGCCAGCAGCCCGACTTCCGGGGAGCTGTTTTTT
.	few	TRBV7-9	TRBJ1-4	CASSRQASNEKLFF	TGTGCCAGCAGCAGACAGGCCTCTAATGAAAAACTGTTTTTT
TRBD1	many	TRBV5-1	TRBJ1-6	CASSATTGGDSPLHF	TGCGCCAGCAGCGCTACGACAGGGGGCGATTCACCCCTCCACTTT
TRBD1	few	TRBV20-1	TRBJ1-1	CSARDSRTGSEAFF	TGCAGTGCTAGAGATTCGAGGACAGGGTCTGAAGCTTTCTTT
TRBD2	many	TRBV6-6	TRBJ2-2	CASSYSSLSGSYTGELFF	TGTGCCAGCAGTTACTCGAGTCTTAGCGGGAGCTACACCGGGGAGCTGTTTTTT
TRBD2	many	TRBV2	TRBJ2-3	CASSEGVAGVVDTQYF	TGTGCCAGCAGTGAGGGGGTAGCGGGAGTGGTAGATACGCAGTATTTT
.	few	TRBV9	TRBJ1-1	CASSVASGSETEAFF	TGTGCCAGCAGCGTAGCGTCCGGTTCAGAGACTGAAGCTTTCTTT
.	many	TRBV10-3	TRBJ2-7	CAISERWDNKYEQYF	TGTGCCATCAGTGAGCGTTGGGACAACAAATACGAGCAGTACTTC
.	few	TRBV6-2/TRBV6-3	TRBJ2-3	CASSAFGGSTDTQYF	TGTGCCAGCAGTGCCTTTGGTGGGAGTACAGATACGCAGTATTTT
.	.	TRBV24-1	TRBJ2-1	CATSDQGHLRLWDEQFF	TGTGCCACCAGTGACCAGGGACACCTTCGGCTATGGGATGAGCAGTTCTTC
TRBD2	few	TRBV11-2	TRBJ2-1	CASSSTTSGGYNEQFF	TGTGCCAGCAGCTCCACGACTAGCGGGGGCTACAATGAGCAGTTCTTC
.	many	TRBV7-3	TRBJ2-2	CASSPSLTGGELFF	TGTGCCAGCAGTCCATCCCTAACAGGGGGGGAGCTGTTTTTT
.	many	TRBV11-1	TRBJ1-2	CASSLGQASGYTF	TGTGCCAGCAGCTTAGGACAGGCGTCTGGCTACACCTTC
.	many	TRBV28	TRBJ2-1	CASKPGDYNEQFF	TGTGCCAGCAAGCCTGGGGACTACAATGAGCAGTTCTTC
.	many	TRBV30	TRBJ2-4	CAWSVMGPKNIQYF	TGTGCCTGGAGTGTAATGGGTCCCAAAAACATTCAGTACTTC
.	few	TRBV9	TRBJ2-2	CASSVRWNAGKLFF	TGTGCCAGCAGCGTACGATGGAACGCCGGGAAGCTGTTTTTT
.	.	TRBV5-1	TRBJ2-7	CASSSGPGPDYEQYF	TGCGCCAGCAGCTCGGGACCTGGACCGGACTACGAGCAGTACTTC
.	.	TRBV15	TRBJ2-7	CATSREEEFDEQYF	TGTGCCACCAGCAGAGAAGAAGAATTCGACGAGCAGTACTTC
.	many	TRBV7-2	TRBJ2-7	CASSLISSPGYEQYF	TGTGCCAGCAGCCTCATCTCCAGTCCTGGCTACGAGCAGTACTTC
.	many	TRBV20-1	TRBJ2-3	CSAWGARTDTQYF	TGCAGTGCTTGGGGGGCACGCACAGATACGCAGTATTTT
.	many	TRBV27	TRBJ2-3	CASSYGLDRITDTQYF	TGTGCCAGCAGTTATGGACTAGACAGGATCACAGATACGCAGTATTTT
TRBD1	many	TRBV12-3/TRBV12-4	TRBJ1-6	CASSLGQGAMYSPLHF	TGTGCCAGCAGTCTAGGACAGGGGGCGATGTATTCACCCCTCCACTTT
TRBD2	many	TRBV28	TRBJ2-7	CASRNPGLAFYF	TGTGCCAGCAGAAACCCGGGACTAGCATTTTACTTC
TRBD2	many	TRBV6-1	TRBJ2-1	CASNRLAEGNEQFF	TGTGCCAGCAACCGACTAGCGGAGGGGAATGAGCAGTTCTTC
TRBD2	.	TRBV19	TRBJ2-7	CASSPEGLAGLTPYEQYF	TGTGCCAGTAGTCCGGAGGGACTAGCGGGCCTGACCCCCTACGAGCAGTACTTC
.	many	TRBV18	TRBJ2-3	CASSPSIAASTDTQYF	TGTGCCAGCTCACCATCAATAGCGGCAAGCACAGATACGCAGTATTTT
.	.	TRBV6-2/TRBV6-3	TRBJ2-5	CASRDQETQYF	TGTGCCAGCCGGGACCAAGAGACCCAGTACTTC
TRBD2	few	TRBV6-5	TRBJ2-3	CASSYSESPLAGGRGDTQYF	TGTGCCAGCAGTTACTCTGAGTCCCCTCTAGCGGGAGGGAGAGGAGATACGCAGTATTTT
TRBD2	.	TRBV20-1	TRBJ2-1	CSARVSGSDNERFF	TGCAGTGCTAGAGTTAGCGGGAGCGACAATGAGCGGTTCTTC
.	many	TRBV28	TRBJ2-7	CASRPQGMAYEQYF	TGTGCCAGCAGGCCACAGGGCATGGCGTACGAGCAGTACTTC
TRBD2	.	TRBV7-2	TRBJ2-3	CASSLGAGVSVDTQYF	TGTGCCAGCAGCTTAGGGGCGGGAGTGAGTGTAGATACGCAGTATTTT
TRBD1	.	TRBV19	TRBJ1-6	CASSGATGGYSPLHF	TGTGCCAGTAGTGGAGCTACAGGGGGATATTCACCCCTCCACTTT
.	many	TRBV7-2	TRBJ1-2	CASSLAFRQEAYGYTF	TGTGCCAGCAGCTTAGCGTTTCGACAGGAGGCCTATGGCTACACCTTC
TRBD2	.	TRBV6-5	TRBJ2-1	CASSSSGRFYNEQFF	TGTGCCAGCAGTTCTAGCGGGAGGTTCTACAATGAGCAGTTCTTC
TRBD1	.	TRBV29-1	TRBJ1-1	CSVDPTGGTEAFF	TGCAGCGTTGATCCGACAGGGGGCACTGAAGCTTTCTTT
.	many	TRBV10-3	TRBJ1-5	CAISDRVDQPQHF	TGTGCCATCAGTGATAGGGTGGATCAGCCCCAGCATTTT
.	many	TRBV28	TRBJ1-4	CASSFPRTNEKLFF	TGTGCCAGCAGTTTTCCACGGACTAATGAAAAACTGTTTTTT
TRBD1	many	TRBV12-3/TRBV12-4	TRBJ2-1	CASSLSQGVLNEQFF	TGTGCCAGCAGTTTGTCGCAGGGGGTATTGAATGAGCAGTTCTTC